The clone carrying this T cell receptor (beta chain) has more than one count but fewer than ten. Clones were sequenced by immunoSEQ multiplex PCR, and TCRdb holds only the in-frame ones, with some missing. The sample shows a few hundred thousand clones, over 80% of them seen only once. The CDR3 is made up of 13 amino acids. After removal of 5 bases from V and 6 bases from J, the junction contained 3 bases not matched to a gene. Germline loops: CDR1 MNHNY, CDR2 SVGAGI (reference sequence). This sample is drawn from a study of blood T cell repertoires in COVID-19. Study at large: Both acute and convalescent COVID-19 samples were obtained from the United States, Italy and Spain. PBMCs, B-cell-depleted T cells, or T cells provided the cDNA or gDNA that made up the material.

Participants had their cohort set by participant-reported clinical history. Sequencing was carried out using PBMCs or T cells enriched from blood (not recorded which). V and J are TRBV6-6 and TRBJ1-2, with 10 bases identical to TRBD1. This TCR derives from a young man with acute COVID-19. The chain's CDR3 is CASSTGQGNGYTF. The CDR3, as DNA: TGTGCCAGCAGTACGGGACAGGGGAATGGCTACACCTTC.